A selection of T cell receptor beta chains follows, all from one sample in a study of early T cells in non-severe SARS-CoV-2 infection. Each CDR3 protein is one row after TCRdb ran MiXCR on the 5' RACE reads. The sample shows approximately 28,000 distinct CDR3 sequences, 4.6% of them seen only once. Sequenced material: whole blood, taken at baseline. The receptors were sampled from an adult who was a healthcare worker with PCR-confirmed SARS-CoV-2 infection or an uninfected control (not recorded which). Both conserved end residues are part of each CDR3. A D gene is named only where the DNA matches it firmly. Clone sizes are given selectively: once, few, many, or a class where the clone is expanded.

size	J	V	D	CDR3	DNA
many	TRBJ2-3	TRBV29-1	NA	CSLIRDVSRTDTQYF	TGCAGCCTGATCAGGGACGTTAGCCGCACAGATACGCAGTATTTT
many	TRBJ2-4	TRBV7-3	NA	CASSLKLSGTLAKNIQYF	TGTGCCAGCAGCCTAAAACTATCCGGGACGTTAGCCAAAAACATTCAGTACTTC
many	TRBJ2-3	TRBV19	NA	CASSTNGAGDTQYF	TGTGCCAGTAGTACGAACGGGGCTGGAGATACGCAGTATTTT
many	TRBJ2-1	TRBV19	NA	CASTVGGTTVQFF	TGTGCCAGTACCGTGGGTGGGACAACCGTGCAGTTCTTC
NA	TRBJ2-3	TRBV11-3	TRBD2	CASSFRTSGTNTQYF	TGTGCCAGCAGCTTCAGGACTAGCGGGACGAATACGCAGTATTTT
many	TRBJ2-3	TRBV13	TRBD1	CASSGQGATDTQYF	TGTGCCAGCAGCGGACAGGGAGCCACAGATACGCAGTATTTT
many	TRBJ2-5	TRBV20-1	TRBD1	CSATGTGWETQYF	TGCAGTGCTACCGGGACAGGGTGGGAGACCCAGTACTTC
medium-sized	TRBJ1-1	TRBV7-9	TRBD1	CASSQLRDSEAFF	TGTGCCAGCAGCCAACTCCGGGACAGTGAAGCTTTCTTT
many	TRBJ2-1	TRBV6-2/TRBV6-3	TRBD2	CASRPRASGKAWGNEQFF	TGTGCCAGCAGGCCCCGTGCTAGCGGGAAAGCCTGGGGAAATGAGCAGTTCTTC
many	TRBJ1-5	TRBV29-1	TRBD1	CSVVGGQGNQPQHF	TGCAGCGTTGTAGGGGGACAGGGAAATCAGCCCCAGCATTTT
many	TRBJ1-3	TRBV7-2	NA	CASSITGGVGGNTIYF	TGTGCCAGCAGCATCACAGGCGGTGTAGGGGGAAACACCATATATTTT
many	TRBJ2-5	TRBV11-3	TRBD1	CASSLGDRAETQYF	TGTGCCAGCAGCTTAGGTGACAGGGCGGAGACCCAGTACTTC
NA	TRBJ1-5	TRBV3-1	NA	CASSQAAADSNQPQHF	TGTGCCAGCAGCCAGGCGGCAGCGGATAGCAATCAGCCCCAGCATTTT
NA	TRBJ2-3	TRBV7-2	NA	CASRISRGTDTQYF	TGTGCCAGCAGGATTAGCAGGGGCACAGATACGCAGTATTTT
many	TRBJ2-5	TRBV12-3/TRBV12-4	NA	CASSLSGVETQYF	TGTGCCAGCAGTTTGTCCGGGGTAGAGACCCAGTACTTC
many	TRBJ2-1	TRBV15	NA	CATSMDSSYNEQFF	TGTGCCACCAGCATGGACAGTTCCTACAATGAGCAGTTCTTC
many	TRBJ2-1	TRBV7-3	TRBD2	CASSFSGTGNEQFF	TGTGCCAGCAGTTTTAGCGGGACGGGAAATGAGCAGTTCTTC
few	TRBJ2-1	TRBV6-2/TRBV6-3	TRBD2	CASSYVTGGPAEQFF	TGTGCCAGCAGTTACGTGACGGGGGGGCCCGCTGAGCAGTTCTTC
many	TRBJ1-1	TRBV29-1	NA	CSVRQDNEAFF	TGCAGCGTTAGACAGGATAATGAAGCTTTCTTT
many	TRBJ2-1	TRBV7-2	TRBD2	CASSWDYTNNEQFF	TGTGCCAGCAGCTGGGACTACACGAACAATGAGCAGTTCTTC
many	TRBJ2-3	TRBV29-1	TRBD1	CSVAGTGGADTQYF	TGCAGCGTTGCCGGGACAGGGGGCGCAGATACGCAGTATTTT
many	TRBJ2-2	TRBV6-2/TRBV6-3	NA	CASSRGSNTGELFF	TGTGCCAGCAGTCGCGGGTCCAACACCGGGGAGCTGTTTTTT
many	TRBJ2-1	TRBV11-2	TRBD2	CASSHPAGAHNEQFF	TGTGCCAGCAGCCACCCAGCGGGGGCCCACAATGAGCAGTTCTTC
many	TRBJ1-1	TRBV6-5	NA	CASSYGPKNTEAFF	TGTGCCAGCAGTTACGGGCCCAAGAACACTGAAGCTTTCTTT
many	TRBJ2-7	TRBV7-9	NA	CASTTKNEQYF	TGTGCCAGCACCACAAAGAACGAGCAGTACTTC
many	TRBJ1-5	TRBV27	NA	CASTLRGGNQPQHF	TGTGCCAGCACCCTGCGGGGTGGCAATCAGCCCCAGCATTTT
many	TRBJ1-1	TRBV9	NA	CASSVGAGANTEAFF	TGTGCCAGCAGCGTAGGGGCAGGGGCCAACACTGAAGCTTTCTTT
NA	TRBJ2-5	TRBV6-2/TRBV6-3	NA	CASRLQAAQETQYF	TGTGCCAGCAGACTACAGGCAGCCCAAGAGACCCAGTACTTC
many	TRBJ2-2	TRBV29-1	NA	CSATEGPGTGELFF	TGCAGCGCCACGGAGGGCCCGGGGACCGGGGAGCTGTTTTTT
few	TRBJ1-4	TRBV4-1	NA	CASSQGGGTTVREKLFF	TGCGCCAGCAGCCAAGGCGGCGGGACAACGGTTCGTGAAAAACTGTTTTTT
many	TRBJ2-1	TRBV2	TRBD2	CASSEAETFSGRYNEQFF	TGTGCCAGCAGTGAAGCTGAAACCTTTAGCGGGAGATACAATGAGCAGTTCTTC
many	TRBJ2-1	TRBV21-1	NA	CAAPCGNEQFF	TGTGCCGCTCCTTGCGGCAATGAGCAGTTCTTC
many	TRBJ2-5	TRBV21-1	NA	CASSKPTYSAGRKRETQYF	TGTGCCAGCAGCAAACCGACGTATTCCGCAGGTAGAAAGCGGGAGACCCAGTACTTC
many	TRBJ2-3	TRBV6-5	NA	CASSYSRLLDADTQYF	TGTGCCAGCAGTTACTCGCGTCTCCTGGACGCAGATACGCAGTATTTT
few	TRBJ1-2	TRBV12-3/TRBV12-4	TRBD1	CASSLGQGLYGYTF	TGTGCCAGCAGTTTAGGACAGGGCCTTTATGGCTACACCTTC
many	TRBJ2-7	TRBV11-3	NA	CASSLGTHSYEQYF	TGTGCCAGCAGCTTAGGGACTCATTCCTACGAGCAGTACTTC
NA	TRBJ2-7	TRBV7-8	NA	CASSVPGPQYEQYF	TGTGCCAGCAGCGTCCCGGGACCCCAATACGAGCAGTACTTC
few	TRBJ2-7	TRBV7-2	NA	CASSFTSTYEQYF	TGTGCCAGCAGCTTCACTAGCACGTACGAGCAGTACTTC
many	TRBJ1-2	TRBV18	TRBD1	CASSPPTGVSGYTF	TGTGCCAGCTCACCACCGACAGGGGTTAGTGGCTACACCTTC
NA	TRBJ2-7	TRBV14	NA	CASSQDRAVGSYEQYF	TGTGCCAGCAGCCAAGATCGAGCGGTGGGCTCCTACGAGCAGTACTTC
many	TRBJ2-1	TRBV12-3/TRBV12-4	TRBD2	CASSWGGEMNEQFF	TGTGCCAGCAGTTGGGGGGGGGAAATGAATGAGCAGTTCTTC
NA	TRBJ2-2	TRBV7-2	NA	CASSLAGPRSGELFF	TGTGCCAGCAGCTTAGCGGGGCCCCGTAGCGGGGAGCTGTTTTTT
many	TRBJ1-3	TRBV18	NA	CASSPYGADLSGNTIYF	TGTGCCAGCTCACCATATGGGGCAGACCTCTCTGGAAACACCATATATTTT
many	TRBJ2-1	TRBV20-1	NA	CSARSLGGEISEQFF	TGCAGTGCTCGTTCACTAGGAGGGGAAATCAGTGAGCAGTTCTTC
many	TRBJ2-1	TRBV6-4	NA	CASSAQGGTYNEQFF	TGTGCCAGCAGCGCCCAAGGGGGGACTTACAATGAGCAGTTCTTC
many	TRBJ2-5	TRBV10-1	NA	CASSELLGGPPQETQYF	TGCGCCAGCAGTGAGCTTCTTGGAGGTCCCCCGCAAGAGACCCAGTACTTC
many	TRBJ2-3	TRBV7-6	NA	CASSLSVKGIDTQYF	TGTGCCAGCAGCTTATCGGTCAAAGGGATAGATACGCAGTATTTT
many	TRBJ1-2	TRBV9	TRBD1	CASSQGQGDGYTF	TGTGCCAGCAGTCAAGGACAGGGGGATGGCTACACCTTC
many	TRBJ2-5	TRBV7-2	NA	CASSPPGVQETQYF	TGTGCCAGCAGCCCTCCGGGAGTTCAAGAGACCCAGTACTTC
few	TRBJ2-1	TRBV5-1	NA	CASSVSDSYNEQFF	TGCGCCAGCAGCGTATCGGACTCCTACAATGAGCAGTTCTTC
many	TRBJ2-3	TRBV7-9	NA	CASSLRTDHTDTQYF	TGTGCCAGCAGCTTAAGGACGGACCACACAGATACGCAGTATTTT
NA	TRBJ2-7	TRBV7-9	NA	CASSFKGVSLGEQYF	TGTGCCAGCAGCTTTAAAGGGGTCTCCCTTGGCGAGCAGTACTTC
few	TRBJ2-5	TRBV10-2	TRBD2	CASKPGLAGGGQETQYF	TGCGCCAGCAAACCGGGACTAGCGGGAGGAGGGCAAGAGACCCAGTACTTC
many	TRBJ2-2	TRBV21-1	NA	CASRPGLPNAGELFF	TGTGCCAGCAGACCGGGACTACCAAACGCCGGGGAGCTGTTTTTT
many	TRBJ1-2	TRBV10-3	NA	CAISDKGPGYGYTF	TGTGCCATCAGTGACAAGGGCCCAGGCTATGGCTACACCTTC
many	TRBJ1-1	TRBV7-3	NA	CASSLTGQLNTEAFF	TGTGCCAGCAGCTTAACTGGGCAGTTGAACACTGAAGCTTTCTTT
few	TRBJ2-5	TRBV7-6	NA	CASSAEVAPWETQYF	TGTGCCAGCAGCGCGGAAGTAGCCCCTTGGGAGACCCAGTACTTC
many	TRBJ1-4	TRBV5-1	NA	CASTTGTYNEKLFF	TGCGCCAGCACTACCGGGACTTATAATGAAAAACTGTTTTTT
medium-sized	TRBJ2-5	TRBV20-1	NA	CSARNNYQETQYF	TGCAGTGCTAGAAACAACTACCAAGAGACCCAGTACTTC